This TCR beta chain was documented in a study of naive and memory T cell subsets. The CDR3 contains 16 residues. V gave up 2 bases and J gave up 0 bases, with 8 bases separating them. Germline CDR1 and CDR2: KGHSH and LQKENI. This clonotype was seen many times. The antigen is undetermined. Study-level results: The power law exponent of TCR abundance differed between naive and memory cells. Findings for naive and memory subsets could not be checked against ground truth.

The beta constant-region primer was an equimolar mix of two oligonucleotides covering TRBC1 and TRBC2. Four rounds of PCR amplified the ligated cDNA using nested alpha and beta constant-region primers plus SP2. TCRdb re-analysed the UMI-ligation and nested PCR reads in MiXCR, keeping a single row per CDR3 protein. Of more than 100,000 distinct CDR3 sequences detected, 35% to 40% appear once; the ten largest clones hold more than 0.8%. The rearrangement uses TRBV18 and TRBJ2-6, with D uncertain. This receptor was taken from a human donor in good health. Input material: central memory CD4+ T cells from blood. The CDR3 is CASSPSGRSGANVLTF. CDR3 nucleotides: TGTGCCAGCTCACCAAGTGGGCGCTCTGGGGCCAACGTCCTGACTTTC.